This T cell receptor (beta chain) was identified in a study of blood T cell repertoires in COVID-19. As for the study in general: PBMCs, B-cell-depleted T cells, or T cells provided the cDNA or gDNA that made up the material.

V was clipped by 4 bases and J by 6 bases; unmatched bases: 7. The V gene's germline CDR1 is MDHEN and CDR2 SYDVKM. CDR3 length equals 15 residues. Authors' methods: Amplification with reference gene primers provided the estimates of nucleated cell counts. Sequencing used immunoSEQ multiplex PCR; TCRdb keeps in-frame clones, though not all of them. V, J and clone size are those of that table, while D and trimming were read from the DNA. In the table there are about 83,000 clones, roughly 90% of which are singletons. This clone was recorded once. The TCR sequence derives from a woman older than 75 with active or convalescent COVID-19. This sequence joins TRBV28 and TRBJ2-2, with 8 bases that match TRBD1. Source material: peripheral blood. The CDR3 is CASSSWTGWAGELFF. DNA of the CDR3: TGTGCCAGCAGTTCCTGGACAGGGTGGGCCGGGGAGCTGTTTTTT.